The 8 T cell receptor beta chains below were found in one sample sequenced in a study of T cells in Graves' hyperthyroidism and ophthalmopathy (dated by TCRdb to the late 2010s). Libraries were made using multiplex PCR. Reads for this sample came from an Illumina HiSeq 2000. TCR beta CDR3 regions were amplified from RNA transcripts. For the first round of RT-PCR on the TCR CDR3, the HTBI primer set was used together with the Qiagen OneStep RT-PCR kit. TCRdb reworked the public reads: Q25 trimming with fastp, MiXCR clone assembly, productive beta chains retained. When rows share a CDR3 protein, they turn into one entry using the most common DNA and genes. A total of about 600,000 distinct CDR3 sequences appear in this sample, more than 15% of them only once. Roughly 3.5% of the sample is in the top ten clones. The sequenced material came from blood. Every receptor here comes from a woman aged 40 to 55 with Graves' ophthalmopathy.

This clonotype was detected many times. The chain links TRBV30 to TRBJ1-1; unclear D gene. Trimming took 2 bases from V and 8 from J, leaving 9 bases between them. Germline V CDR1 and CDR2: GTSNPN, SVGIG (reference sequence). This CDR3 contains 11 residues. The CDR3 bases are TGTGCCTGGAGTCTGGTTGGAGAAGCTTTCTTT. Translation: CAWSLVGEAFF. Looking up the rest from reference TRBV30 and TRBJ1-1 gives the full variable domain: SQTIHQWPATLVQPVGSPLSLECTVEGTSNPNLYWYRQAAGRGLQLLFYSVGIGQISSEVPQNLSASRPQDRQFILSSKKLLLSDSGFYLCAWSLVGEAFFGQGTRLTVV.

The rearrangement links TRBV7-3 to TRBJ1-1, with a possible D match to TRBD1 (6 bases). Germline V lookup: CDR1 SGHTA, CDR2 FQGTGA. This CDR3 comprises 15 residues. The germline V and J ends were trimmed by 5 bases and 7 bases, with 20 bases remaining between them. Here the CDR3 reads CASSPGEGGSYEAFF. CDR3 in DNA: TGTGCCAGCAGCCCAGGGGAGGGTGGCAGCTATGAAGCTTTCTTT.

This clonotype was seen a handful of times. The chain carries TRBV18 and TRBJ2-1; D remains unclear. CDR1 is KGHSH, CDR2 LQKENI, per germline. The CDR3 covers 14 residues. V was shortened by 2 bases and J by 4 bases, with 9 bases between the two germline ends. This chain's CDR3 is CASSPGREYNEQFF. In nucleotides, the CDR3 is TGTGCCAGCTCACCAGGGCGAGAATACAATGAGCAGTTCTTC.

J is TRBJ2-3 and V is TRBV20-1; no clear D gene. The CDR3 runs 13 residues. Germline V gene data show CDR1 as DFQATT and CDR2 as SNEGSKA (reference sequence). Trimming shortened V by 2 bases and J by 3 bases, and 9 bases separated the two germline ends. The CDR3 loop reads CSARMWETDTQYF. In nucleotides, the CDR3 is TGCAGTGCTAGAATGTGGGAAACAGATACGCAGTATTTT.

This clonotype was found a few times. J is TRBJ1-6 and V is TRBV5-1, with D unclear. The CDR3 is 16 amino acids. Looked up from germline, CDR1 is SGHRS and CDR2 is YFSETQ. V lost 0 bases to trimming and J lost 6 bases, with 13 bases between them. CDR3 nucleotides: TGCGCCAGCAGCTTGGCCTTCGACACCCTTAATTCACCCCTCCACTTT. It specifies CASSLAFDTLNSPLHF.

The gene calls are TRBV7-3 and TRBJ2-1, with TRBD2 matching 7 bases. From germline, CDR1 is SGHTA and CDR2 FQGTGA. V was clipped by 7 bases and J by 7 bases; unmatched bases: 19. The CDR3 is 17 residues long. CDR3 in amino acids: CASTPAPRIAGANEQFF. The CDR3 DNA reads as TGTGCCAGCACCCCGGCTCCCCGCATAGCGGGTGCTAATGAGCAGTTCTTC.

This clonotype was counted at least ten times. DNA for the CDR3: TGTGCCAGCAACCCTCAGGGAGTTATAGGGGGGAGCTCCTACAATGAGCAGTTCTTC. The encoded protein is CASNPQGVIGGSSYNEQFF. This chain joins TRBV7-2 and TRBJ2-1; D is possibly TRBD1 or TRBD2 (6 bases each). CDR3 length: 19 amino acids. Germline V gene lookup returns CDR1 SGHTA and CDR2 FQGNSA. V lost 7 bases and J lost 0, with 25 bases in between. The full variable domain, with the rest looked up from reference TRBV7-2 and TRBJ2-1, is GAGVSQSPSNKVTEKGKDVELRCDPISGHTALYWYRQSLGQGLEFLIYFQGNSAPDKSGLPSDRFSAERTGGSVSTLTIQRTQQEDSAVYLCASNPQGVIGGSSYNEQFFGPGTRLTVL.

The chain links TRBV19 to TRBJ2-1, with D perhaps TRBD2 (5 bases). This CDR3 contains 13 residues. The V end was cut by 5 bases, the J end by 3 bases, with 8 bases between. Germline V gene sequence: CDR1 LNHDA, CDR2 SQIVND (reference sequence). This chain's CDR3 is CASSGSDYNEQFF. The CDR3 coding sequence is TGTGCCAGTAGTGGTAGCGACTACAATGAGCAGTTCTTC.